Listed below are T cell receptor beta chains from one sample, sequenced in a study of beta chain features in type 1 diabetes. TCRdb keeps only in-frame clones here, not all; method: immunoSEQ multiplex PCR. The table has 390,000 or so clones, around 14% seen once; the top ten hold roughly 0.033%. Material: naive CD4+ T cells from blood. Receptors were obtained from a man aged 25 to 40 in good health. Both conserved end residues are part of each CDR3. D genes are given only for firm matches. Size is omitted from some rows. Given values are once, few, many or a class for expanded clones.

v_gene: TRBV18
abundance: .
d_gene: .
j_gene: TRBJ2-1
CDR3nt: TGTGCCAGCTCACCGGGAGGAGCCAATGAGCAGTTCTTC
CDR3aa: CASSPGGANEQFF

v_gene: TRBV20-1
abundance: few
d_gene: .
j_gene: TRBJ1-2
CDR3nt: TGCAGTGTCCCGGATAACTATGGCTACACCTTC
CDR3aa: CSVPDNYGYTF

v_gene: TRBV5-4
abundance: .
d_gene: .
j_gene: TRBJ1-1
CDR3nt: TGTGCCAGCAGGAAGACAGGGAACACTGAAGCTTTCTTT
CDR3aa: CASRKTGNTEAFF

v_gene: TRBV2
abundance: .
d_gene: TRBD2
j_gene: TRBJ2-3
CDR3nt: TGTGCCAGCAGAGCCGGACTAGCGGGGAGTTATACGCAGTATTTT
CDR3aa: CASRAGLAGSYTQYF

v_gene: TRBV20-1
abundance: few
d_gene: .
j_gene: TRBJ2-3
CDR3nt: TGCAGTGCTAGCCTCGCAGATACGCAGTATTTT
CDR3aa: CSASLADTQYF

v_gene: TRBV14
abundance: few
d_gene: .
j_gene: TRBJ2-7
CDR3nt: TGTGCCAGCAGCCAAGAGCCGAGGAGGGGGCAGTACTTC
CDR3aa: CASSQEPRRGQYF

v_gene: TRBV2
abundance: few
d_gene: TRBD2
j_gene: TRBJ2-1
CDR3nt: TGTGCCAGCAGACTTAGCGGGGAAGGCTACAATGAGCAGTTCTTC
CDR3aa: CASRLSGEGYNEQFF

v_gene: TRBV2
abundance: few
d_gene: TRBD2
j_gene: TRBJ2-1
CDR3nt: TGTGCCAGCATTTGGGGGGGACTAAATGAGCAGTTCTTC
CDR3aa: CASIWGGLNEQFF

v_gene: TRBV6-5
abundance: .
d_gene: TRBD1
j_gene: TRBJ1-1
CDR3nt: TGTGCCAGCAGTGCTGGACAGGTGAACACTGAAGCTTTCTTT
CDR3aa: CASSAGQVNTEAFF

v_gene: TRBV7-6
abundance: .
d_gene: .
j_gene: TRBJ2-1
CDR3nt: TGTGCCAGCAGCATGTACCGGGACAATGAGCAGTTCTTC
CDR3aa: CASSMYRDNEQFF

v_gene: TRBV10-3
abundance: few
d_gene: TRBD1
j_gene: TRBJ2-7
CDR3nt: TGTGCCATCAGTACTGGGCTGACAGGGGCCGACGAGCAGTACTTC
CDR3aa: CAISTGLTGADEQYF

v_gene: TRBV5-1
abundance: few
d_gene: TRBD2
j_gene: TRBJ2-1
CDR3nt: TGCGCCAGCAGCTTGCTAGCGGGAGAAGGCAATGAGCAGTTCTTC
CDR3aa: CASSLLAGEGNEQFF

v_gene: TRBV15
abundance: few
d_gene: .
j_gene: TRBJ2-7
CDR3nt: TGTGCCACCAGCAGACTACCCGGACCAGTGGCCTACGAGCAGTACTTC
CDR3aa: CATSRLPGPVAYEQYF

v_gene: TRBV7-9
abundance: .
d_gene: .
j_gene: TRBJ2-5
CDR3nt: TGTGCCAGCAGCTTGGGTGCCTTCGGCGGACACCAAGAGACCCAGTACTTC
CDR3aa: CASSLGAFGGHQETQYF

v_gene: TRBV7-9
abundance: few
d_gene: TRBD1
j_gene: TRBJ2-1
CDR3nt: TGTGCCAGCAGCCGAGGACAGGGAAGATCCTCCTACAATGAGCAGTTCTTC
CDR3aa: CASSRGQGRSSYNEQFF

v_gene: TRBV11-3
abundance: few
d_gene: .
j_gene: TRBJ2-3
CDR3nt: TGTGCCAGCAGCTTACAGCTCACAGATACGCAGTATTTT
CDR3aa: CASSLQLTDTQYF

v_gene: TRBV6-1
abundance: few
d_gene: .
j_gene: TRBJ2-7
CDR3nt: TGTGCCAGCAGGCGGGCCGCCTTCAACGAGCAGTACTTC
CDR3aa: CASRRAAFNEQYF

v_gene: TRBV6-1
abundance: few
d_gene: .
j_gene: TRBJ2-4
CDR3nt: TGTGCCAGCAGTGATTCTGAAAACATTCAGTACTTC
CDR3aa: CASSDSENIQYF

v_gene: TRBV9
abundance: .
d_gene: .
j_gene: TRBJ2-3
CDR3nt: TGTGCCAGCAGCCTTGGGACAACTAGCACAGATACGCAGTATTTT
CDR3aa: CASSLGTTSTDTQYF

v_gene: TRBV30
abundance: .
d_gene: TRBD2
j_gene: TRBJ2-1
CDR3nt: TGTGCCTGGGGACTAGCGGGACCTAAGCAGTTCTTC
CDR3aa: CAWGLAGPKQFF

v_gene: TRBV4-1
abundance: .
d_gene: .
j_gene: TRBJ2-7
CDR3nt: TGCGCCAGCAGCCAAGCGCACTTGGACAGAATGAGGGAGCAGTACTTC
CDR3aa: CASSQAHLDRMREQYF

v_gene: TRBV19
abundance: few
d_gene: .
j_gene: TRBJ2-3
CDR3nt: TGTGCCAGTAGTACCAGCCAGGGCACAGATACGCAGTATTTT
CDR3aa: CASSTSQGTDTQYF

v_gene: TRBV30
abundance: few
d_gene: .
j_gene: TRBJ1-1
CDR3nt: TGTGCCTGGAGTGCACGGAGGGGAAACACTGAAGCTTTCTTT
CDR3aa: CAWSARRGNTEAFF

v_gene: TRBV7-2
abundance: .
d_gene: .
j_gene: TRBJ2-1
CDR3nt: TGTGCCAGCAGCTTAGCCCCGTACAAACAATGGGAGCAGTTCTTC
CDR3aa: CASSLAPYKQWEQFF

v_gene: TRBV7-9
abundance: few
d_gene: .
j_gene: TRBJ2-3
CDR3nt: TGTGCCAGCAGTAACAGGGCCTTCACAGATACGCAGTATTTT
CDR3aa: CASSNRAFTDTQYF

v_gene: TRBV2
abundance: .
d_gene: TRBD1
j_gene: TRBJ2-7
CDR3nt: TGTGCCAGCAGTGAACAGGGGGTGACCTACGAGCAGTACTTC
CDR3aa: CASSEQGVTYEQYF

v_gene: TRBV30
abundance: .
d_gene: .
j_gene: TRBJ1-2
CDR3nt: TGTGCCTGCCCGAGATTTAAGGGCCAAACGATGGGCTACACCTTC
CDR3aa: CACPRFKGQTMGYTF

v_gene: TRBV7-9
abundance: few
d_gene: .
j_gene: TRBJ2-6
CDR3nt: TGTGCCAGCAGCCAAGGAATGACAGGGACTTTC
CDR3aa: CASSQGMTGTF

v_gene: TRBV5-1
abundance: .
d_gene: .
j_gene: TRBJ2-3
CDR3nt: TGCGCCAGCAGCCAAAAAGGGGATACGCAGTATTTT
CDR3aa: CASSQKGDTQYF

v_gene: TRBV7-9
abundance: few
d_gene: .
j_gene: TRBJ1-1
CDR3nt: TGTGCCAGCAGCTTAGCGGGAGTGGGTACTGAAGCTTTCTTT
CDR3aa: CASSLAGVGTEAFF

v_gene: TRBV2
abundance: .
d_gene: .
j_gene: TRBJ2-2
CDR3nt: TGTGCCAGCAGTGACTCCCCGACCGGGGAGCTGTTTTTT
CDR3aa: CASSDSPTGELFF

v_gene: TRBV15
abundance: .
d_gene: TRBD2
j_gene: TRBJ2-1
CDR3nt: TGTGCCACCAGCAAACAACTAGCGGGGGAGAATGAGCAGTTCTTC
CDR3aa: CATSKQLAGENEQFF

v_gene: TRBV19
abundance: .
d_gene: .
j_gene: TRBJ2-6
CDR3nt: TGTGCCAGTCTCGCTTTGAGCTCTGGGGCCAACGTCCTGACTTTC
CDR3aa: CASLALSSGANVLTF

v_gene: TRBV9
abundance: few
d_gene: TRBD1
j_gene: TRBJ2-5
CDR3nt: TGTGCCAGCAGCGTAGGAGGGACAGACCAAGAGACCCAGTACTTC
CDR3aa: CASSVGGTDQETQYF

v_gene: TRBV5-1
abundance: few
d_gene: TRBD2
j_gene: TRBJ2-1
CDR3nt: TGCGCCAGCAGCGCGACTAGCGGGAGCTACAATGAGCAGTTCTTC
CDR3aa: CASSATSGSYNEQFF

v_gene: TRBV5-1
abundance: .
d_gene: .
j_gene: TRBJ2-1
CDR3nt: TGCGCCAGCAGCCCGCGACTAGGCCCTAATGAGCAGTTCTTC
CDR3aa: CASSPRLGPNEQFF

v_gene: TRBV6-1
abundance: .
d_gene: .
j_gene: TRBJ2-6
CDR3nt: TGTGCCAGCAGACCCACTCCGCGGGCCAACGTCCTGACTTTC
CDR3aa: CASRPTPRANVLTF

v_gene: TRBV10-3
abundance: .
d_gene: .
j_gene: TRBJ1-4
CDR3nt: TGTGCCATCAGTGAGAGTCGGATACGGAATGAAAAACTGTTTTTT
CDR3aa: CAISESRIRNEKLFF

v_gene: TRBV13
abundance: few
d_gene: TRBD2
j_gene: TRBJ2-5
CDR3nt: TGTGCCAGCAGTCCCGGGACTAGCGGGATGGAGACCCAGTACTTC
CDR3aa: CASSPGTSGMETQYF

v_gene: TRBV5-1
abundance: .
d_gene: .
j_gene: TRBJ1-1
CDR3nt: TGCGCCAGCAGCTCGGCGATGAACACTGAAGCTTTCTTT
CDR3aa: CASSSAMNTEAFF

v_gene: TRBV6-6
abundance: few
d_gene: TRBD1
j_gene: TRBJ2-7
CDR3nt: TGTGCCAGCAGTTACGATCACAGGGGATACTACGAGCAGTACTTC
CDR3aa: CASSYDHRGYYEQYF

v_gene: TRBV4-1
abundance: .
d_gene: TRBD2
j_gene: TRBJ2-7
CDR3nt: TGCGCCAGCAGCCAAGGACTAGCGGGTTCCTACGAGCAGTACTTC
CDR3aa: CASSQGLAGSYEQYF

v_gene: TRBV11-3
abundance: .
d_gene: .
j_gene: TRBJ2-1
CDR3nt: TGTGCCAGCAGCTTAGGCAATGAGCAGTTCTTC
CDR3aa: CASSLGNEQFF

v_gene: TRBV14
abundance: few
d_gene: .
j_gene: TRBJ2-7
CDR3nt: TGTGCCAGCAGCCAAGAAGCGTCACAGCTCTCCTACGAGCAGTACTTC
CDR3aa: CASSQEASQLSYEQYF

v_gene: TRBV5-1
abundance: .
d_gene: .
j_gene: TRBJ2-3
CDR3nt: TGCGCCAGCAGCCAAGGCGGCCTCACAGATACGCAGTATTTT
CDR3aa: CASSQGGLTDTQYF

v_gene: TRBV19
abundance: .
d_gene: .
j_gene: TRBJ2-3
CDR3nt: TGTGCCAGTAGGGTTAGCGGATCAGATACGCAGTATTTT
CDR3aa: CASRVSGSDTQYF

v_gene: TRBV7-6
abundance: .
d_gene: .
j_gene: TRBJ2-3
CDR3nt: TGTGCCAGCAGCTTAGGGACAGCCACAGATACGCAGTATTTT
CDR3aa: CASSLGTATDTQYF

v_gene: TRBV28
abundance: .
d_gene: .
j_gene: TRBJ2-2
CDR3nt: TGTGCCAGCAGCCACCGGGACGTTAACACCGGGGAGCTGTTTTTT
CDR3aa: CASSHRDVNTGELFF

v_gene: TRBV7-9
abundance: .
d_gene: TRBD1
j_gene: TRBJ2-7
CDR3nt: TGTGCCAGCAGCTTAGAGACAGGGGGTACCTACGAGCAGTACTTC
CDR3aa: CASSLETGGTYEQYF

v_gene: TRBV28
abundance: few
d_gene: TRBD2
j_gene: TRBJ2-1
CDR3nt: TGTGCCGCGGGTCGGCCTAGCGGAAACAATGAGCAGTTCTTC
CDR3aa: CAAGRPSGNNEQFF

v_gene: TRBV14
abundance: many
d_gene: .
j_gene: TRBJ1-2
CDR3nt: TGTGCCAGCAGCCAAGGGTTGGCGGGCACCTTC
CDR3aa: CASSQGLAGTF

v_gene: TRBV27
abundance: few
d_gene: .
j_gene: TRBJ2-7
CDR3nt: TGTGCCAGCAGTGGAAGAGGGGGAGGTTCCTACGAGCAGTACTTC
CDR3aa: CASSGRGGGSYEQYF

v_gene: TRBV5-4
abundance: .
d_gene: .
j_gene: TRBJ2-1
CDR3nt: TGTGCCAGCAGCTTAAACCATGAGCAGTTCTTC
CDR3aa: CASSLNHEQFF

v_gene: TRBV5-6
abundance: .
d_gene: .
j_gene: TRBJ2-5
CDR3nt: TGTGCCAGCAGCCCTTCAGGGAGGGAGACCCAGTACTTC
CDR3aa: CASSPSGRETQYF

v_gene: TRBV29-1
abundance: .
d_gene: TRBD1
j_gene: TRBJ1-3
CDR3nt: TGCAGCGTGGCAAATCGGGACAGGGGCTCTGGAAACACCATATATTTT
CDR3aa: CSVANRDRGSGNTIYF

v_gene: TRBV7-9
abundance: .
d_gene: .
j_gene: TRBJ1-1
CDR3nt: TGTGCCAGCAGCCGACGGAGGGACACTGAAGCTTTCTTT
CDR3aa: CASSRRRDTEAFF

v_gene: TRBV25-1
abundance: few
d_gene: TRBD2
j_gene: TRBJ2-5
CDR3nt: TGTGCCAGCAGCCATAGGGGCCCACTAGCGGGTTTGGAGACCCAGTACTTC
CDR3aa: CASSHRGPLAGLETQYF

v_gene: TRBV11-3
abundance: few
d_gene: .
j_gene: TRBJ1-6
CDR3nt: TGTGCCAGCAGCGATATAAGGGACAATTCACCCCTCCACTTT
CDR3aa: CASSDIRDNSPLHF

v_gene: TRBV9
abundance: .
d_gene: .
j_gene: TRBJ2-3
CDR3nt: TGTGCCAGCAGCGTAGGTAGGTCACAGACGACGCAGTATTTT
CDR3aa: CASSVGRSQTTQYF